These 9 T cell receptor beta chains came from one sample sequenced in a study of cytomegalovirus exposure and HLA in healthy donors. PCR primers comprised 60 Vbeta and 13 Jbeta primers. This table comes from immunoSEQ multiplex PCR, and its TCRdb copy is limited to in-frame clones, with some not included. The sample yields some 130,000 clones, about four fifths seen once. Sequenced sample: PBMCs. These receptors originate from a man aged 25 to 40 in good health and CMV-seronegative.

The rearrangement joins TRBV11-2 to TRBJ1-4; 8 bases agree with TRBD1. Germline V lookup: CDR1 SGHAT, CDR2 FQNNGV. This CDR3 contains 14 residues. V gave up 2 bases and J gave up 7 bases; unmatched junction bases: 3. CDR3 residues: CASSLQGAREKLFF. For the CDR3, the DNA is TGTGCCAGCAGCTTACAGGGGGCCCGTGAAAAACTGTTTTTT.

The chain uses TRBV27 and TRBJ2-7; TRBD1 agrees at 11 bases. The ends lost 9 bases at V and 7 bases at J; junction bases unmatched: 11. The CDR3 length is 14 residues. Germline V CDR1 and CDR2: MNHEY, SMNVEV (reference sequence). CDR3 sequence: CASRTGGDGYEQYF. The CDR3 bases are TGTGCCAGTAGGACAGGGGGCGACGGGTATGAGCAGTACTTC.

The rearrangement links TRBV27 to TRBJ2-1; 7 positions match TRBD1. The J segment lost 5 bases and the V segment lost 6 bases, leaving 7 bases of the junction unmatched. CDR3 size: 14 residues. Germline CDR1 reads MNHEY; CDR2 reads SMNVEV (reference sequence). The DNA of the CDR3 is TGTGCCAGCAGGAAAGGGGGCAATAACAATGAGCAGTTCTTC. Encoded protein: CASRKGGNNNEQFF.

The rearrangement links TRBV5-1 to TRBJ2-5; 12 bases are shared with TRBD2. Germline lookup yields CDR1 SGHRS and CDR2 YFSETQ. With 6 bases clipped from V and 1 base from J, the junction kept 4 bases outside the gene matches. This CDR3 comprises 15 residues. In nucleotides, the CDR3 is TGCGCCAGCACTGGACTAGCGGGATCCCAAGAGACCCAGTACTTC. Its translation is CASTGLAGSQETQYF.

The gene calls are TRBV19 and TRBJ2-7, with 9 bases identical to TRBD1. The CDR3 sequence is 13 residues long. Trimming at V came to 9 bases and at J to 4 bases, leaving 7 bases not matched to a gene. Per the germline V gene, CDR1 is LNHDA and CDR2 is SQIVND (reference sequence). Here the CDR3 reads CASTGTGTYEQYF. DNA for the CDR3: TGTGCCAGCACCGGGACAGGGACTTACGAGCAGTACTTC.

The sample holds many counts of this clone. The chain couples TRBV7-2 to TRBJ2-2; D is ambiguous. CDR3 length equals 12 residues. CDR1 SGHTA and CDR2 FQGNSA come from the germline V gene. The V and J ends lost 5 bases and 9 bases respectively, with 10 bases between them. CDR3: CASSNSNRELFF. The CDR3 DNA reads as TGTGCCAGCAGCAACTCCAACCGGGAGCTGTTTTTT.

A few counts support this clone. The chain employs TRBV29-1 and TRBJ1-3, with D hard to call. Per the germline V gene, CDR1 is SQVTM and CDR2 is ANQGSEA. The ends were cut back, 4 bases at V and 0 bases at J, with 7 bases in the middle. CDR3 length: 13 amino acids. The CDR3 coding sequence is TGCAGCGTTGTGAGCCACTCTGGAAACACCATATATTTT. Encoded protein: CSVVSHSGNTIYF.

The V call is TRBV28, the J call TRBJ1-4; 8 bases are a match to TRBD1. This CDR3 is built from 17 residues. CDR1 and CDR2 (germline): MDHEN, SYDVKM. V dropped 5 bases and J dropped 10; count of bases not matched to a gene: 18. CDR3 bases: TGTGCCAGCAGTCCGCGAATACCGGGACAGGTTAGACGAAAACTGTTTTTT. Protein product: CASSPRIPGQVRRKLFF.

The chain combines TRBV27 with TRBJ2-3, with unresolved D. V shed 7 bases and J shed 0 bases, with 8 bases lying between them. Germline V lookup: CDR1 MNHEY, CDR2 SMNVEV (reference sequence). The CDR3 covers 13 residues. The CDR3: CASTSLSTDTQYF. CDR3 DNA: TGTGCCAGCACTTCCTTAAGCACAGATACGCAGTATTTT.